These T cell receptor beta chains were read from a single sample in a study of beta chain features in type 1 diabetes. Clones were read by immunoSEQ multiplex PCR, and TCRdb kept only the in-frame ones, dropping some. The table shows approximately 43,000 clones, with approximately 61% occurring only once. Sequenced material: Tregs from blood. The receptors originated from a man aged 30 to 39 with type 1 diabetes. Some clones in this sample may be carry-over from other donors' samples. The CDR3 runs from the conserved cysteine through the conserved F or W. Fields, in order: J gene, D gene, clone size, V gene, CDR3 protein, CDR3 DNA. D genes are given only for firm matches. Clone size appears in some rows only: once, few, many, or a class for an expanded clone.

j_gene: TRBJ1-2; d_gene: TRBD1; abundance: -; v_gene: TRBV29-1; CDR3aa: CSVEGQGSGYTF; CDR3nt: TGCAGCGTTGAAGGACAGGGTAGCGGCTACACCTTC
j_gene: TRBJ2-2; d_gene: -; abundance: -; v_gene: TRBV2; CDR3aa: CASSDTWASAAGELFF; CDR3nt: TGTGCCAGCAGTGACACTTGGGCCTCCGCCGCCGGGGAGCTGTTTTTT
j_gene: TRBJ2-7; d_gene: -; abundance: -; v_gene: TRBV7-2; CDR3aa: CASSGQYEQYF; CDR3nt: TGTGCCAGCAGCGGACAGTACGAGCAGTACTTC
j_gene: TRBJ1-3; d_gene: TRBD1; abundance: -; v_gene: TRBV19; CDR3aa: CASSLRGTGGGYGNTIYF; CDR3nt: TGTGCCAGTAGCCTCCGAGGGACAGGGGGCGGCTATGGAAACACCATATATTTT
j_gene: TRBJ2-1; d_gene: -; abundance: -; v_gene: TRBV7-9; CDR3aa: CASSRVDNEQFF; CDR3nt: TGTGCCAGCAGCCGGGTGGACAATGAGCAGTTCTTC
j_gene: TRBJ2-3; d_gene: TRBD2; abundance: few; v_gene: TRBV5-1; CDR3aa: CASSPSGGLITDTQYF; CDR3nt: TGCGCCAGCAGCCCCAGCGGGGGGCTTATCACAGATACGCAGTATTTT
j_gene: TRBJ2-3; d_gene: -; abundance: -; v_gene: TRBV5-1; CDR3aa: CASKPLTGASTDTQYF; CDR3nt: TGCGCCAGCAAACCGCTGACAGGTGCCAGCACAGATACGCAGTATTTT
j_gene: TRBJ1-2; d_gene: TRBD1; abundance: -; v_gene: TRBV6-1; CDR3aa: CASSDPQGTRGYTF; CDR3nt: TGTGCCAGCAGTGATCCACAGGGGACCAGAGGCTACACCTTC
j_gene: TRBJ2-3; d_gene: -; abundance: -; v_gene: TRBV6-5; CDR3aa: CASMIAHLETDTQYF; CDR3nt: TGTGCCAGCATGATAGCGCACCTGGAGACAGATACGCAGTATTTT
j_gene: TRBJ2-7; d_gene: TRBD1; abundance: once; v_gene: TRBV7-9; CDR3aa: CASSSYGTGLSYEQYF; CDR3nt: TGTGCCAGCAGCTCATACGGGACAGGGTTATCCTACGAGCAGTACTTC
j_gene: TRBJ1-1; d_gene: TRBD1; abundance: few; v_gene: TRBV7-2; CDR3aa: CASSLDRADTEAFF; CDR3nt: TGTGCCAGCAGCTTGGACAGGGCGGACACTGAAGCTTTCTTT
j_gene: TRBJ1-5; d_gene: -; abundance: -; v_gene: TRBV19; CDR3aa: CASSIVGGVSNQPQHF; CDR3nt: TGTGCCAGTAGTATTGTGGGAGGGGTTAGCAATCAGCCCCAGCATTTT
j_gene: TRBJ2-7; d_gene: -; abundance: few; v_gene: TRBV2; CDR3aa: CASRSGSSYEQYF; CDR3nt: TGTGCCAGCAGATCGGGGAGCTCCTACGAGCAGTACTTC
j_gene: TRBJ1-2; d_gene: -; abundance: -; v_gene: TRBV19; CDR3aa: CASSIPGNYGYTF; CDR3nt: TGTGCCAGTAGTATACCAGGGAACTATGGCTACACCTTC
j_gene: TRBJ2-7; d_gene: -; abundance: -; v_gene: TRBV5-1; CDR3aa: CASASYEQYF; CDR3nt: TGCGCCAGCGCTAGCTACGAGCAGTACTTC
j_gene: TRBJ2-5; d_gene: TRBD1; abundance: -; v_gene: TRBV5-8; CDR3aa: CASSLGDRYQETQYF; CDR3nt: TGTGCCAGCAGCTTGGGGGACAGGTACCAAGAGACCCAGTACTTC
j_gene: TRBJ2-3; d_gene: TRBD2; abundance: -; v_gene: TRBV5-1; CDR3aa: CASSSFVAGGPDTQYF; CDR3nt: TGCGCCAGCAGCTCCTTCGTAGCGGGGGGTCCAGATACGCAGTATTTT
j_gene: TRBJ2-6; d_gene: -; abundance: -; v_gene: TRBV5-1; CDR3aa: CASTGALSGANVLTF; CDR3nt: TGCGCCAGCACAGGGGCCCTCTCTGGGGCCAACGTCCTGACTTTC
j_gene: TRBJ2-7; d_gene: -; abundance: few; v_gene: TRBV11-2; CDR3aa: CASSSSGAYEQYF; CDR3nt: TGTGCCAGCAGCTCCTCCGGGGCCTACGAGCAGTACTTC
j_gene: TRBJ2-2; d_gene: -; abundance: once; v_gene: TRBV11-2; CDR3aa: CASSLVGGTGELFF; CDR3nt: TGTGCCAGCAGCTTAGTCGGGGGAACCGGGGAGCTGTTTTTT
j_gene: TRBJ2-3; d_gene: -; abundance: -; v_gene: TRBV29-1; CDR3aa: CSVVQQGTDTQYF; CDR3nt: TGCAGCGTCGTACAACAAGGCACAGATACGCAGTATTTT
j_gene: TRBJ1-6; d_gene: -; abundance: -; v_gene: TRBV9; CDR3aa: CASSVTFNSPLHF; CDR3nt: TGTGCCAGCAGCGTAACATTTAATTCACCCCTCCACTTT
j_gene: TRBJ2-3; d_gene: -; abundance: -; v_gene: TRBV5-6; CDR3aa: CASSLRGQWGRPDTQYF; CDR3nt: TGTGCCAGCAGCTTAAGAGGCCAATGGGGGCGTCCAGATACGCAGTATTTT
j_gene: TRBJ1-5; d_gene: -; abundance: -; v_gene: TRBV28; CDR3aa: CASSRTYQPQHF; CDR3nt: TGTGCCAGCAGTCGCACTTATCAGCCCCAGCATTTT
j_gene: TRBJ2-5; d_gene: TRBD1; abundance: few; v_gene: TRBV10-3; CDR3aa: CAISRDSVGETQYF; CDR3nt: TGTGCCATCAGCCGGGACAGCGTAGGAGAGACCCAGTACTTC
j_gene: TRBJ2-1; d_gene: -; abundance: -; v_gene: TRBV6-5; CDR3aa: CASSLREGGEQFF; CDR3nt: TGTGCCAGCAGCCTCAGAGAGGGCGGCGAGCAGTTCTTC
j_gene: TRBJ1-4; d_gene: -; abundance: -; v_gene: TRBV27; CDR3aa: CASGGTATNEKLFF; CDR3nt: TGTGCCAGCGGGGGGACTGCAACTAATGAAAAACTGTTTTTT
j_gene: TRBJ1-3; d_gene: -; abundance: -; v_gene: TRBV7-9; CDR3aa: CASSFPRGSLGNTIYF; CDR3nt: TGTGCCAGCAGCTTCCCCAGAGGGAGCCTTGGAAACACCATATATTTT
j_gene: TRBJ2-3; d_gene: -; abundance: -; v_gene: TRBV7-9; CDR3aa: CASSLGLRNTQYF; CDR3nt: TGTGCCAGCAGCTTAGGTCTACGAAATACGCAGTATTTT
j_gene: TRBJ2-5; d_gene: TRBD2; abundance: -; v_gene: TRBV5-6; CDR3aa: CASSLAAGGGKETQYF; CDR3nt: TGTGCCAGCAGCTTGGCTGCGGGCGGGGGGAAAGAGACCCAGTACTTC
j_gene: TRBJ2-7; d_gene: TRBD1; abundance: -; v_gene: TRBV5-6; CDR3aa: CASRQGTSYEQYF; CDR3nt: TGTGCCAGTCGACAGGGGACCTCCTACGAGCAGTACTTC
j_gene: TRBJ1-5; d_gene: -; abundance: -; v_gene: TRBV2; CDR3aa: CASSVPGGSNQPQHF; CDR3nt: TGTGCCAGCAGCGTCCCCGGGGGGAGCAATCAGCCCCAGCATTTT
j_gene: TRBJ1-5; d_gene: -; abundance: -; v_gene: TRBV5-1; CDR3aa: CASSLETGSGQPQHF; CDR3nt: TGCGCCAGCAGCTTGGAAACAGGGTCGGGACAGCCCCAGCATTTT
j_gene: TRBJ1-1; d_gene: -; abundance: -; v_gene: TRBV5-4; CDR3aa: CASSLGDTGRMYTEAFF; CDR3nt: TGTGCCAGCAGCTTGGGGGATACAGGACGTATGTACACTGAAGCTTTCTTT
j_gene: TRBJ2-1; d_gene: -; abundance: -; v_gene: TRBV14; CDR3aa: CASSQQGGGEQFF; CDR3nt: TGTGCCAGCAGCCAACAGGGGGGAGGTGAGCAGTTCTTC
j_gene: TRBJ2-1; d_gene: -; abundance: -; v_gene: TRBV4-1; CDR3aa: CASSQEGGRGREQFF; CDR3nt: TGCGCCAGCAGCCAAGAAGGCGGAAGGGGTCGGGAGCAGTTCTTC
j_gene: TRBJ1-5; d_gene: TRBD1; abundance: -; v_gene: TRBV7-2; CDR3aa: CASEQGDGQPQHF; CDR3nt: TGTGCCAGTGAGCAGGGGGACGGGCAGCCCCAGCATTTT
j_gene: TRBJ2-3; d_gene: -; abundance: -; v_gene: TRBV5-1; CDR3aa: CASSLITVSTDTQYF; CDR3nt: TGCGCCAGCAGCTTGATTACAGTCAGCACAGATACGCAGTATTTT
j_gene: TRBJ2-7; d_gene: -; abundance: -; v_gene: TRBV19; CDR3aa: CASSIGTELGSEQYF; CDR3nt: TGTGCCAGTAGTATAGGGACAGAGTTGGGGAGCGAGCAGTACTTC
j_gene: TRBJ2-5; d_gene: -; abundance: few; v_gene: TRBV5-1; CDR3aa: CASSSGTPQETQYF; CDR3nt: TGCGCCAGCAGCTCCGGGACTCCTCAAGAGACCCAGTACTTC
j_gene: TRBJ1-1; d_gene: -; abundance: -; v_gene: TRBV5-4; CDR3aa: CASRIGQMNTEAFF; CDR3nt: TGTGCCAGCAGGATAGGACAGATGAACACTGAAGCTTTCTTT
j_gene: TRBJ1-2; d_gene: -; abundance: -; v_gene: TRBV18; CDR3aa: CASSPAGAVDYGYTF; CDR3nt: TGTGCCAGCTCACCAGCGGGGGCCGTTGACTATGGCTACACCTTC
j_gene: TRBJ2-1; d_gene: TRBD2; abundance: -; v_gene: TRBV19; CDR3aa: CASSISLAENEQFF; CDR3nt: TGTGCCAGTAGTATCTCACTAGCGGAAAATGAGCAGTTCTTC
j_gene: TRBJ2-1; d_gene: TRBD2; abundance: -; v_gene: TRBV10-3; CDR3aa: CAIRESGAPYNEQFF; CDR3nt: TGTGCCATCAGAGAAAGCGGGGCCCCGTACAATGAGCAGTTCTTC
j_gene: TRBJ1-5; d_gene: -; abundance: few; v_gene: TRBV6-5; CDR3aa: CASSYSPGNQPQHF; CDR3nt: TGTGCCAGCAGTTACTCCCCTGGCAATCAGCCCCAGCATTTT
j_gene: TRBJ2-3; d_gene: TRBD2; abundance: -; v_gene: TRBV5-4; CDR3aa: CASSLASGGTDTQYF; CDR3nt: TGTGCCAGCAGCTTGGCTAGCGGGGGTACAGATACGCAGTATTTT
j_gene: TRBJ1-2; d_gene: -; abundance: -; v_gene: TRBV20-1; CDR3aa: CSAGHNYGYTF; CDR3nt: TGCAGTGCGGGACATAACTATGGCTACACCTTC
j_gene: TRBJ2-3; d_gene: TRBD1; abundance: few; v_gene: TRBV18; CDR3aa: CATPTGTGQDTQYF; CDR3nt: TGTGCCACACCAACCGGGACAGGGCAAGATACGCAGTATTTT
j_gene: TRBJ2-7; d_gene: -; abundance: -; v_gene: TRBV29-1; CDR3aa: CSVVTARSSYEQYF; CDR3nt: TGCAGCGTTGTGACAGCTCGTAGCTCCTACGAGCAGTACTTC
j_gene: TRBJ2-7; d_gene: -; abundance: few; v_gene: TRBV10-3; CDR3aa: CAISAYRVPYEQYF; CDR3nt: TGTGCCATCAGTGCATACAGGGTCCCCTACGAGCAGTACTTC
j_gene: TRBJ1-5; d_gene: -; abundance: -; v_gene: TRBV9; CDR3aa: CASSSGHGSNQPQHF; CDR3nt: TGTGCCAGCAGCTCAGGTCACGGAAGCAATCAGCCCCAGCATTTT
j_gene: TRBJ1-1; d_gene: -; abundance: once; v_gene: TRBV5-5; CDR3aa: CASSLGRLNTEAFF; CDR3nt: TGTGCCAGCAGCTTGGGGCGGTTGAACACTGAAGCTTTCTTT
j_gene: TRBJ2-3; d_gene: -; abundance: -; v_gene: TRBV18; CDR3aa: CASSPGTSPGNTQYF; CDR3nt: TGTGCCAGCTCACCCGGGACATCCCCGGGGAATACGCAGTATTTT